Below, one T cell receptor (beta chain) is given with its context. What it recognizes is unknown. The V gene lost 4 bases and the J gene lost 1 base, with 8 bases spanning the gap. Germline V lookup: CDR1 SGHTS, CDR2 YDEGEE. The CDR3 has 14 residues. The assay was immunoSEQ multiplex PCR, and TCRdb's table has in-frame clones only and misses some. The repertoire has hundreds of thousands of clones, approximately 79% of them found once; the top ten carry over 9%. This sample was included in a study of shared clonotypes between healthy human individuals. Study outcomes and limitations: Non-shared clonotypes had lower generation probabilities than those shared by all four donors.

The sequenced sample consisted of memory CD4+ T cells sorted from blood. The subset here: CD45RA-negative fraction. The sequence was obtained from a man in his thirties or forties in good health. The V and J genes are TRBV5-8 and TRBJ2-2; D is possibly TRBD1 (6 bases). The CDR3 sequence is CASSEGQNTGELFF. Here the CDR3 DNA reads TGTGCCAGCAGCGAGGGACAGAACACCGGGGAGCTGTTTTTT.